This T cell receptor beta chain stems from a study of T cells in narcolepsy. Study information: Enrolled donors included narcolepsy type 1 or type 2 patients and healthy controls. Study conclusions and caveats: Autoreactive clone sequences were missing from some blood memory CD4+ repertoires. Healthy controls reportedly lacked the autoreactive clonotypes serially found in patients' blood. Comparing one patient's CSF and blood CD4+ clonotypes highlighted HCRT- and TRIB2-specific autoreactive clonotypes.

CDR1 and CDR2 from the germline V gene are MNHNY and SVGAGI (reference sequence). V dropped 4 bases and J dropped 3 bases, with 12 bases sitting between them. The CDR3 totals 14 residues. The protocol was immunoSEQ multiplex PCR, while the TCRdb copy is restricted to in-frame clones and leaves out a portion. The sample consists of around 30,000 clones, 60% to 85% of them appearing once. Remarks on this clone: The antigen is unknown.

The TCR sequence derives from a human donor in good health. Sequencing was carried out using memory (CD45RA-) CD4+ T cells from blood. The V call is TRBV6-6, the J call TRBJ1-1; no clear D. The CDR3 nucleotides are TGTGCCAGCAGTTCCCCCGTCGAAGACACTGAAGCTTTCTTT. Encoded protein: CASSSPVEDTEAFF.